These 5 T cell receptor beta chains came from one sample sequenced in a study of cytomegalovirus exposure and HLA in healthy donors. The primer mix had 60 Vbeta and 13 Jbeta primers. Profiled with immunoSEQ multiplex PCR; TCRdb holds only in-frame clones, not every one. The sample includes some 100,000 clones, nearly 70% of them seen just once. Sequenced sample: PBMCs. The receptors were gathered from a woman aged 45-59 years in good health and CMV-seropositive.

The CDR3 here is CASSYTWEDGYTF. The CDR3 DNA reads TGTGCCAGCAGCTACACGTGGGAGGATGGCTACACCTTC. This rearrangement joins TRBV11-2 to TRBJ1-2, with D uncertain. The CDR3 is made up of 13 amino acids. Trimming pared 4 bases from V and 6 bases from J, leaving 12 bases between. Germline V gene data show CDR1 as SGHAT and CDR2 as FQNNGV.

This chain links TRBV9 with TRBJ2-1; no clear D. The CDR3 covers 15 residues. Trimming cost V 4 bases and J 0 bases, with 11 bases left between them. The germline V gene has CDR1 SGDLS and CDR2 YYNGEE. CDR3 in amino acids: CASSLSESSYNEQFF. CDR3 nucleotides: TGTGCCAGCAGCTTAAGCGAGAGCTCCTACAATGAGCAGTTCTTC.

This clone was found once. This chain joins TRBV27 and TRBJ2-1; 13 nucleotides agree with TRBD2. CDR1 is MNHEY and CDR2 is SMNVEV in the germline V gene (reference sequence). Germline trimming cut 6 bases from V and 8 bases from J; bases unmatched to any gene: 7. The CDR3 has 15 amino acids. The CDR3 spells CASRRTSGSTDEQFF. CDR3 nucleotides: TGTGCCAGCAGGCGGACTAGCGGGAGTACCGATGAGCAGTTCTTC.

CDR3 loop: CASSQGLGTVREKLFF. The CDR3 region has the DNA TGCGCCAGCAGCCAAGGCCTCGGGACAGTACGGGAAAAACTGTTTTTT. The rearrangement links TRBV4-1 to TRBJ1-4; 7 nucleotides line up with TRBD1. Germline V gives CDR1 MGHRA, CDR2 YSYEKL. V shed 1 base, J shed 8 bases, and the junction held 10 bases outside the gene matches. CDR3 length: 16 residues.

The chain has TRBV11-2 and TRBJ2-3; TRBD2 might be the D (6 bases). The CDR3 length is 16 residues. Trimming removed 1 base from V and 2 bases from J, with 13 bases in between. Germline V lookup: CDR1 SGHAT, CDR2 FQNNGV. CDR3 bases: TGTGCCAGCAGCTTAGGCCGGGAGAATCCCACAGATACGCAGTATTTT. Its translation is CASSLGRENPTDTQYF. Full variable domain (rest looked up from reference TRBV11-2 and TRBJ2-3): EAGVAQSPRYKIIEKRQSVAFWCNPISGHATLYWYQQILGQGPKLLIQFQNNGVVDDSQLPKDRFSAERLKGVDSTLKIQPAKLEDSAVYLCASSLGRENPTDTQYFGPGTRLTVL.